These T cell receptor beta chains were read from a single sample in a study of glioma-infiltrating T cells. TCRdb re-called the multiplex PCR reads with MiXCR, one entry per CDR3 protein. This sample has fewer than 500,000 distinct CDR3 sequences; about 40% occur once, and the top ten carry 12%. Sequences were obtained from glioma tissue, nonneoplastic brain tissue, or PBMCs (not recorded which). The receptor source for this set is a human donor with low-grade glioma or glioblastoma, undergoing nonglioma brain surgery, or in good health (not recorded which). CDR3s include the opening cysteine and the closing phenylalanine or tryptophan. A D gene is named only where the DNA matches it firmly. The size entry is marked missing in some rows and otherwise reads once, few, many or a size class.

cdr3_aa: CASSLWAGGRYATEAFF; cdr3_nt: TGTGCCAGCAGTTTATGGGCCGGGGGCAGGTATGCTACTGAAGCTTTCTTT; v_call: TRBV28; clone_size: few; j_call: TRBJ1-1; d_call: .
cdr3_aa: CASSPRVRSGTDTQYF; cdr3_nt: TGTGCCAGCAGCCCACGGGTTAGGAGCGGCACAGATACGCAGTATTTT; v_call: TRBV7-3; clone_size: .; j_call: TRBJ2-3; d_call: .
cdr3_aa: CSARGVRVEQYF; cdr3_nt: TGCAGTGCTAGAGGCGTCAGGGTCGAGCAGTACTTC; v_call: TRBV20-1; clone_size: .; j_call: TRBJ2-7; d_call: .
cdr3_aa: CASSRIIGGQETQYF; cdr3_nt: TGCGCCAGCAGCCGGATCATCGGAGGCCAAGAGACCCAGTACTTC; v_call: TRBV4-3; clone_size: many; j_call: TRBJ2-5; d_call: .
cdr3_aa: CASSWGMNNEQFF; cdr3_nt: TGTGCCAGCAGCTGGGGCATGAACAATGAGCAGTTCTTC; v_call: TRBV6-2/TRBV6-3; clone_size: many; j_call: TRBJ2-1; d_call: .
cdr3_aa: CASSLGDRVYEQFF; cdr3_nt: TGTGCCAGCAGTTTAGGGGACAGGGTATACGAGCAGTTCTTC; v_call: TRBV28; clone_size: few; j_call: TRBJ2-1; d_call: TRBD1
cdr3_aa: CASSGWANNAEAFF; cdr3_nt: TGTGCCAGCAGTGGATGGGCGAACAACGCTGAAGCTTTCTTT; v_call: TRBV28; clone_size: .; j_call: TRBJ1-1; d_call: .
cdr3_aa: CASPDGLAGDFYNEQFF; cdr3_nt: TGTGCCAGCCCCGACGGACTAGCGGGAGATTTCTACAATGAGCAGTTCTTC; v_call: TRBV2; clone_size: .; j_call: TRBJ2-1; d_call: TRBD2
cdr3_aa: CASRTTAYNEQFF; cdr3_nt: TGTGCCAGCAGGACTACCGCCTACAATGAGCAGTTCTTC; v_call: TRBV28; clone_size: many; j_call: TRBJ2-1; d_call: .
cdr3_aa: CSVDRGMNTEAFF; cdr3_nt: TGCAGCGTTGATCGGGGGATGAACACTGAAGCTTTCTTT; v_call: TRBV29-1; clone_size: once; j_call: TRBJ1-1; d_call: .
cdr3_aa: CASSPLAGGIYEQYF; cdr3_nt: TGTGCCAGCAGTCCCCTAGCGGGAGGGATCTACGAGCAGTACTTC; v_call: TRBV6-1; clone_size: many; j_call: TRBJ2-7; d_call: TRBD2
cdr3_aa: CASSRDHQPQHF; cdr3_nt: TGTGCCAGCAGCCGGGATCATCAGCCCCAGCATTTT; v_call: TRBV7-2; clone_size: .; j_call: TRBJ1-5; d_call: .
cdr3_aa: CASRRITHLEAFF; cdr3_nt: TGTGCCAGCAGACGCATTACACATCTTGAAGCTTTCTTT; v_call: TRBV6-1; clone_size: many; j_call: TRBJ1-1; d_call: .
cdr3_aa: CASKTDSFSYEQYF; cdr3_nt: TGCGCCAGTAAGACAGATTCTTTCTCCTACGAGCAGTACTTC; v_call: TRBV5-5; clone_size: .; j_call: TRBJ2-7; d_call: .
cdr3_aa: CASSLRVKGKQFF; cdr3_nt: TGTGCCAGCAGTTTACGTGTTAAGGGTAAGCAGTTCTTC; v_call: TRBV28; clone_size: .; j_call: TRBJ2-1; d_call: .
cdr3_aa: CASSLSNPGNTIYF; cdr3_nt: TGCGCCAGCAGCTTAAGCAACCCTGGAAACACCATATATTTT; v_call: TRBV5-1; clone_size: few; j_call: TRBJ1-3; d_call: .
cdr3_aa: CASSWEGTEQYF; cdr3_nt: TGTGCCAGCAGTTGGGAGGGAACCGAGCAGTACTTC; v_call: TRBV6-2/TRBV6-3; clone_size: many; j_call: TRBJ2-7; d_call: TRBD2
cdr3_aa: CASNSIGGTQHF; cdr3_nt: TGTGCCAGCAATTCGATAGGGGGGACCCAGCATTTT; v_call: TRBV6-5; clone_size: .; j_call: TRBJ1-5; d_call: .
cdr3_aa: CASSQDPAGSYQETQYF; cdr3_nt: TGCGCCAGCAGCCAAGATCCGGCGGGATCGTACCAAGAGACCCAGTACTTC; v_call: TRBV4-3; clone_size: .; j_call: TRBJ2-5; d_call: .
cdr3_aa: CASSRSGRDNNEQFF; cdr3_nt: TGTGCCAGCAGCCGTAGCGGGAGGGACAACAATGAGCAGTTCTTC; v_call: TRBV7-3; clone_size: .; j_call: TRBJ2-1; d_call: TRBD2
cdr3_aa: CASSSSSGDTQYF; cdr3_nt: TGTGCCAGCAGTTCCTCTTCGGGGGATACGCAGTATTTT; v_call: TRBV12-3/TRBV12-4; clone_size: .; j_call: TRBJ2-3; d_call: .
cdr3_aa: CASSPGQGRSYGYTF; cdr3_nt: TGCGCCAGCAGCCCGGGACAGGGCCGGAGCTATGGCTACACCTTC; v_call: TRBV4-1; clone_size: few; j_call: TRBJ1-2; d_call: TRBD1
cdr3_aa: CASSPENLQETQYF; cdr3_nt: TGTGCCAGCAGCCCGGAGAACCTCCAAGAGACCCAGTACTTC; v_call: TRBV14; clone_size: .; j_call: TRBJ2-5; d_call: .
cdr3_aa: CASSPFSYGYTF; cdr3_nt: TGTGCCAGCAGCCCTTTCAGCTATGGCTACACCTTC; v_call: TRBV7-2; clone_size: few; j_call: TRBJ1-2; d_call: .
cdr3_aa: CASSLAWGPDTQYF; cdr3_nt: TGTGCCAGCAGCTTAGCTTGGGGTCCGGATACGCAGTATTTT; v_call: TRBV7-2; clone_size: many; j_call: TRBJ2-3; d_call: .
cdr3_aa: CASSVGGLTYNEQFF; cdr3_nt: TGTGCCAGCAGTGTGGGCGGACTGACCTACAATGAGCAGTTCTTC; v_call: TRBV11-2; clone_size: few; j_call: TRBJ2-1; d_call: .
cdr3_aa: CASSFGQGIRETQYF; cdr3_nt: TGTGCCAGCAGTTTCGGACAGGGAATAAGAGAGACCCAGTACTTC; v_call: TRBV28; clone_size: few; j_call: TRBJ2-5; d_call: TRBD1
cdr3_aa: CASSQDGQGDSPLHF; cdr3_nt: TGTGCCAGCAGCCAAGACGGCCAGGGAGATTCACCCCTCCACTTT; v_call: TRBV3-1; clone_size: .; j_call: TRBJ1-6; d_call: .
cdr3_aa: CASSLNRGQNTEAFF; cdr3_nt: TGTGCCAGCAGTTTAAACAGGGGGCAGAACACTGAAGCTTTCTTT; v_call: TRBV27; clone_size: many; j_call: TRBJ1-1; d_call: TRBD1
cdr3_aa: CASSSDAGGPRDTQYF; cdr3_nt: TGTGCCAGCAGTTCTGACGCGGGAGGGCCGAGAGATACGCAGTATTTT; v_call: TRBV27; clone_size: many; j_call: TRBJ2-3; d_call: TRBD2